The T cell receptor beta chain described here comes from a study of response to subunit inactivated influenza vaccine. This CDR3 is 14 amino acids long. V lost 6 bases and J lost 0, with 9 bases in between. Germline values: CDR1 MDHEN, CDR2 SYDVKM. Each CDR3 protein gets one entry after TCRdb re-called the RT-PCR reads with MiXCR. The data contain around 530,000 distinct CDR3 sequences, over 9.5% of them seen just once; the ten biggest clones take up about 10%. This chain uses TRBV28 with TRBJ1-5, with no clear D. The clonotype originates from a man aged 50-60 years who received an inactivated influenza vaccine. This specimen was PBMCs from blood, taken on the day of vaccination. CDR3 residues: CASSLVYSNQPQHF. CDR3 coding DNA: TGTGCCAGCAGCCTCGTATATAGCAATCAGCCCCAGCATTTT.